One sample yielded the 22 T cell receptor beta chains listed below, sequenced in a study of blood T cell repertoires in COVID-19. Clones were sequenced by immunoSEQ multiplex PCR, and TCRdb holds only the in-frame ones, with some missing. The repertoire holds 200,000 to 250,000 clones, with 82% as singletons. Specimen: peripheral blood. Every receptor here comes from a woman older than 75 with acute or convalescent COVID-19.

The chain uses TRBV12-3 or TRBV12-4 and TRBJ1-5; the D gene is possibly TRBD1 (5 bases). The CDR3 spans 12 residues. The V end was cut by 8 bases, the J end by 7 bases, with 12 bases between. In DNA form, the CDR3 reads TGTGCCAGCCGCGGGGGTCACCAGCCCCAGCATTTT. This encodes CASRGGHQPQHF.

The chain couples TRBV5-6 to TRBJ1-2; the D is unclear. The CDR3 totals 13 residues. Deletions cut 3 bases from V and 1 base from J, with 7 bases between. In germline, CDR1 is SGHDT, CDR2 YYEEEE. CDR3 bases: TGTGCCAGCAGCTCCGGAGGTAACTATGGCTACACCTTC. This encodes CASSSGGNYGYTF.

The chain has TRBV19 and TRBJ1-4; D is perhaps TRBD1 (6 bases). V dropped 1 base and J dropped 8 bases, with 11 bases sitting between them. Looked up from germline, CDR1 is LNHDA and CDR2 is SQIVND (reference sequence). The CDR3 runs to 14 residues. As DNA, the CDR3 is TGTGCCAGTAGTATAGTAGACAGGATGGAAAAACTGTTTTTT. Translated, it gives CASSIVDRMEKLFF.

The rearrangement links TRBV6-5 to TRBJ1-2, with 7 bases matching TRBD1. Germline CDR1 MNHEY, CDR2 SVGAGI. CDR3 length: 15 residues. Germline trimming cut 0 bases from V and 4 bases from J; bases unmatched to any gene: 5. The CDR3 DNA reads as TGTGCCAGCAGTTACTCGACAGGGATCCGCTATGGCTACACCTTC. It specifies CASSYSTGIRYGYTF.

The chain joins TRBV30 to TRBJ1-2; no clear D gene. Germline V gene data show CDR1 as GTSNPN and CDR2 as SVGIG (reference sequence). V gave up 1 base and J gave up 8 bases, with 11 bases separating them. The CDR3 spans 12 residues. The CDR3 protein is CAWSARHSGYTF. The CDR3 bases are TGTGCCTGGAGTGCACGACACTCGGGCTACACCTTC.

The chain carries TRBV7-9 and TRBJ1-2; D is unresolved. Trimming stripped 1 base from V and 14 bases from J, with 14 bases between. CDR1 and CDR2 (germline): SEHNR, FQNEAQ (reference sequence). CDR3 length: 12 amino acids. The CDR3 reads CASSLDRPGLTF. The CDR3 region has the DNA TGTGCCAGCAGCTTAGATAGGCCAGGCCTAACCTTC. The complete variable domain, with remaining parts taken from reference TRBV7-9 and TRBJ1-2, reads DTGVSQNPRHKITKRGQNVTFRCDPISEHNRLYWYRQTLGQGPEFLTYFQNEAQLEKSRLLSDRFSAERPKGSFSTLEIQRTEQGDSAMYLCASSLDRPGLTFGSGTRLTVV.

The J gene is TRBJ2-1, the V gene TRBV3-1 (or the pseudogene TRBV3-2), with D possibly TRBD2 on 6 matching bases. The germline CDR1 and CDR2 sequences are LGHDT and YNNKEL (reference sequence). The V and J ends lost 6 bases and 0 bases respectively, with 15 bases between them. The CDR3 loop spans 16 amino acids. Here the CDR3 reads CASRGRLQSSYNEQFF. The CDR3 nucleotides read TGTGCCAGCAGGGGGAGGCTACAGAGCTCCTACAATGAGCAGTTCTTC.

This rearrangement joins TRBV21-1 to TRBJ2-1; the tabulated D call, TRBD2, remains unverified against the DNA. TRBV21-1 is described as a pseudogene. The CDR3 contains 17 residues. In nucleotides, the CDR3 is TGTGCCAGCAGGATCGCTAGCGGGGGGCCCCGAAGGAATGAGCAGTTCTTC. It is translated as CASRIASGGPRRNEQFF.

The chain joins TRBV30 to TRBJ2-7, with D tentatively TRBD2 (8 bases). Germline loops: CDR1 GTSNPN, CDR2 SVGIG (reference sequence). The V end was cut by 2 bases, the J end by 2 bases, with 16 bases between. CDR3 length: 15 amino acids. This CDR3 is CAWSLTGRGAYEQYF. Written as DNA, the CDR3 is TGTGCCTGGAGTTTGACAGGGCGGGGGGCCTACGAGCAGTACTTC.

V gene TRBV7-3 combines with J gene TRBJ1-1, with D uncertain. Germline lookup yields CDR1 SGHTA and CDR2 FQGTGA. This CDR3 has 15 amino acids. Trimming cost V 2 bases and J 5 bases, with 15 bases left between them. CDR3 in DNA: TGTGCCAGCAGCTTAGGAGGACGGGGAGGGACTGAAGCTTTCTTT. This translates into CASSLGGRGGTEAFF.

The genes are TRBV5-1 and TRBJ2-7; unclear D gene. The CDR3 is made up of 15 amino acids. Germline V CDR1 and CDR2: SGHRS, YFSETQ. V was shortened by 0 bases and J by 5 bases, with 15 bases between the two germline ends. The CDR3, as DNA: TGCGCCAGCAGCTTGGTCGGCAGGTCTTCGGACGAGCAGTACTTC. It specifies CASSLVGRSSDEQYF.

This clone was observed once. The chain recombines TRBV4-3 with TRBJ2-3, with a possible D match to TRBD1 (5 bases). Germline V gives CDR1 LGHNA, CDR2 YSLEER. V dropped 0 bases and J dropped 11 bases, with 15 bases sitting between them. This CDR3 is 14 amino acids long. Written as DNA, the CDR3 is TGCGCCAGCAGCCAAGAGTCTAGGGGCAGAGAGCAGTATTTT. The encoded protein is CASSQESRGREQYF.

In the case of this clone: Distinct nucleotide sequences in the sample also encode this CDR3. The chain couples TRBV5-4 to TRBJ2-5, with a possible D match to TRBD2 (6 bases). V was trimmed by 0 bases and J by 1 base, leaving 7 bases between them. The CDR3 spans 14 residues. CDR1 is SGHNT, CDR2 YYREEE, per germline (reference sequence). CDR3 coding DNA: TGTGCCAGCAGCTTGGCCGGGAGCCAAGAGACCCAGTACTTC. It encodes CASSLAGSQETQYF.

The gene calls are TRBV6-5 and TRBJ2-7; tentatively, D is TRBD2 (5 bases). V was pared by 11 bases and J by 2 bases, with 16 bases between. This CDR3 contains 13 residues. In germline, CDR1 is MNHEY, CDR2 SVGAGI. CDR3 sequence: CASRGPWAYEQYF. In DNA, the CDR3 is TGTGCCTCTCGGGGTCCCTGGGCCTACGAGCAGTACTTC.

This clone was picked up a small number of times. The chain links TRBV30 to TRBJ1-1; TRBD1 aligns across 8 bases. V was pared by 0 bases and J by 5 bases, with 8 bases of the junction left unmatched. Germline CDR1 and CDR2: GTSNPN and SVGIG (reference sequence). The CDR3 length is 15 residues. The CDR3 sequence: CAWSVRRTGNTEAFF. The CDR3 DNA is TGTGCCTGGAGTGTACGGAGGACAGGGAATACTGAAGCTTTCTTT. The whole variable domain, filled in from reference TRBV30 and TRBJ1-1, reads SQTIHQWPATLVQPVGSPLSLECTVEGTSNPNLYWYRQAAGRGLQLLFYSVGIGQISSEVPQNLSASRPQDRQFILSSKKLLLSDSGFYLCAWSVRRTGNTEAFFGQGTRLTVV.

The CDR3 protein is CASSQDVRQGGPQYEQYF. CDR3 DNA: TGCGCCAGCAGCCAAGACGTGAGACAGGGGGGCCCGCAATACGAGCAGTACTTC. V gene TRBV4-3 combines with J gene TRBJ2-7; the match to TRBD1 covers 9 bases. After removal of 0 bases from V and 4 bases from J, the junction contained 13 bases not matched to a gene. The CDR3 is 18 residues long. Per the germline V gene, CDR1 is LGHNA and CDR2 is YSLEER.

The rearrangement uses TRBV5-1 and TRBJ2-1; D gene ambiguous. CDR1 SGHRS and CDR2 YFSETQ come from the germline V gene. This CDR3 region has 14 residues. The V end was cut by 0 bases, the J end by 6 bases, with 10 bases between. This CDR3 reads CASSLAGRPNEQFF. The DNA of the CDR3 is TGCGCCAGCAGCTTGGCCGGCAGGCCCAATGAGCAGTTCTTC. The full variable domain, rest sourced from reference TRBV5-1 and TRBJ2-1, is KAGVTQTPRYLIKTRGQQVTLSCSPISGHRSVSWYQQTPGQGLQFLFEYFSETQRNKGNFPGRFSGRQFSNSRSEMNVSTLELGDSALYLCASSLAGRPNEQFFGPGTRLTVL.

The chain uses TRBV28 and TRBJ1-1, with 10 bases aligning to TRBD1. This CDR3 spans 16 amino acids. Per germline, CDR1 MDHEN and CDR2 SYDVKM. V lost 6 bases to trimming and J lost 3 bases; unmatched junction nucleotides: 10. CDR3 amino acids: CASSLVGQGRDTEAFF. CDR3 sequence (DNA): TGTGCCAGCAGCCTAGTGGGACAGGGGAGGGACACTGAAGCTTTCTTT.

The chain joins TRBV5-5 to TRBJ2-2; 9 bases are shared with TRBD1. The germline CDR1 and CDR2 sequences are SGHKS and YYEKEE (reference sequence). Trimming took 5 bases from V and 6 from J; bases not matched to a gene: 2. CDR3 length equals 13 residues. CDR3 sequence reads: CASRWDRAGELFF. The CDR3 nucleotides read TGTGCCAGCAGATGGGACAGGGCCGGGGAGCTGTTTTTT.

The gene calls are TRBV6-5 and TRBJ1-2; TRBD1 is a possible D gene (6 bases). Deletions cut 10 bases from V and 6 bases from J, with 18 bases between. The CDR3 contains 13 residues. CDR1 is MNHEY and CDR2 is SVGAGI in the germline V gene. The CDR3 spells CATYLRGAHGYTF. CDR3 DNA: TGTGCCACCTACCTCCGGGGGGCGCATGGCTACACCTTC.

This chain uses TRBV7-9 with TRBJ2-7; tentatively, D is TRBD1 (5 bases). CDR1 is SEHNR, CDR2 FQNEAQ, per germline (reference sequence). Trimming removed 2 bases from V and 2 bases from J, with 10 bases in between. The CDR3 consists of 14 residues. The CDR3 loop reads CASSLYQGTYEQYF. The CDR3 DNA reads as TGTGCCAGCAGCTTATATCAGGGAACCTACGAGCAGTACTTC. The complete variable domain, with remaining parts taken from reference TRBV7-9 and TRBJ2-7, reads DTGVSQNPRHKITKRGQNVTFRCDPISEHNRLYWYRQTLGQGPEFLTYFQNEAQLEKSRLLSDRFSAERPKGSFSTLEIQRTEQGDSAMYLCASSLYQGTYEQYFGPGTRLTVT.

V usage is TRBV28 and J usage is TRBJ2-7, with D unclear. This CDR3 comprises 12 residues. Trimming cost V 6 bases and J 4 bases, with 10 bases left between them. Germline CDR1 is MDHEN and CDR2 is SYDVKM. This chain's CDR3 is CASRSPSYEQYF. The CDR3 DNA follows: TGTGCCAGCAGGTCCCCTTCTTACGAGCAGTACTTC.